The 9 T cell receptor beta chains in this list originate from one sample, sequenced in a study of T cell changes during pregnancy in multiple sclerosis. Clones were read by immunoSEQ multiplex PCR, and TCRdb kept only the in-frame ones, dropping some. Among 25,000 to 30,000 clones listed, approximately 90% were seen once. The sequences come from CD8+ T cells from peripheral blood mononuclear cells, collected in the second trimester of pregnancy. The receptors were sampled from a female donor with multiple sclerosis, enrolled in a pregnancy study.

This sequence joins TRBV11-2 and TRBJ2-1, with D perhaps matching TRBD1 (6 bases). Trimming left V 1 base short and J 12 bases short, with 7 bases between. Germline V gives CDR1 SGHAT, CDR2 FQNNGV. The CDR3 loop spans 11 amino acids. In DNA, the CDR3 is TGTGCCAGCAGCTTAGCAGGGGCGCAGTTCTTC. This gives the protein CASSLAGAQFF.

The V call is TRBV9, the J call TRBJ1-2, with 8 nucleotides matching TRBD1. Germline V CDR1 and CDR2: SGDLS, YYNGEE. The CDR3 spans 15 residues. V lost 4 bases, J lost 6 bases, and 11 bases stayed unmatched. This CDR3 is CASSPLLDRDDGYTF. CDR3 DNA sequence: TGTGCCAGCAGCCCTCTCCTGGACAGGGACGATGGCTACACCTTC.

The chain has TRBV4-1 and TRBJ2-7; TRBD1 aligns across 7 bases. CDR1 is MGHRA, CDR2 YSYEKL, per germline. This CDR3 comprises 14 residues. Trimming removed 0 bases from V and 4 bases from J; junction bases left unmatched: 3. This chain's CDR3 is CASSQDGGQYEQYF. Written as DNA, the CDR3 is TGCGCCAGCAGCCAAGATGGGGGACAGTACGAGCAGTACTTC.

The gene calls are TRBV14 and TRBJ1-2, with TRBD1 identical over 9 bases. V gave up 1 base and J gave up 4 bases; unmatched junction bases: 7. CDR3 length equals 16 residues. Germline CDR1 and CDR2: SGHDN and FVKESK. In DNA, the CDR3 is TGTGCCAGCAGCCAAGTCGGGACAGGGCGCGCCTATGGCTACACCTTC. Amino acid sequence: CASSQVGTGRAYGYTF.

This chain joins TRBV5-6 and TRBJ2-5; TRBD2 agrees at 7 bases. The V segment lost 2 bases and the J segment 7 bases; nucleotides outside the gene matches: 5. Germline V lookup: CDR1 SGHDT, CDR2 YYEEEE. The CDR3 runs 13 residues. CDR3 nucleotides: TGTGCCAGCAGCTTAAGCGGGGTGGGGACCCAGTACTTC. It yields the protein CASSLSGVGTQYF.

This chain uses TRBV19 with TRBJ2-1; 13 bases map to TRBD2. With V trimmed by 7 bases and J by 8 bases, 8 bases remained unmatched. CDR1 LNHDA and CDR2 SQIVND come from the germline V gene (reference sequence). CDR3 length equals 15 residues. The CDR3 region has the DNA TGTGCCAGTAAATGGACTAGCGGGAGTATCGATGAGCAGTTCTTC. Translated: CASKWTSGSIDEQFF. The full variable domain, with the rest looked up from reference TRBV19 and TRBJ2-1, is DGGITQSPKYLFRKEGQNVTLSCEQNLNHDAMYWYRQDPGQGLRLIYYSQIVNDFQKGDIAEGYSVSREKKESFPLTVTSAQKNPTAFYLCASKWTSGSIDEQFFGPGTRLTVL.

This chain connects TRBV9 to TRBJ1-4; a possible D gene is TRBD1 (5 bases). The CDR3 is 15 amino acids. V lost 0 bases and J lost 4, with 10 bases in between. Germline lookup yields CDR1 SGDLS and CDR2 YYNGEE. The CDR3 region is CASSVEWGGNEKLFF. CDR3 DNA sequence: TGTGCCAGCAGCGTAGAATGGGGGGGTAATGAAAAACTGTTTTTT.

J is TRBJ2-5 and V is TRBV25-1; D is perhaps TRBD2 (5 bases). CDR1 and CDR2 from the germline V gene are MGHDK and SYGVNS. V lost 3 bases, J lost 3 bases, and 11 bases lay in between. The CDR3 is 14 amino acids. Written as DNA, the CDR3 is TGTGCCAGCAGTGACCTCGGAGGAGAAGAGACCCAGTACTTC. Amino acids: CASSDLGGEETQYF.

The rearrangement uses TRBV27 and TRBJ1-2; TRBD1 aligns across 12 bases. CDR1 and CDR2 (germline): MNHEY, SMNVEV (reference sequence). The CDR3 is made up of 16 amino acids. Trimming removed 5 bases from V and 2 bases from J; junction bases left unmatched: 6. CDR3 nucleotides: TGTGCCAGCAGTCTAACCGGGACAGGGGGCAACTATGGCTACACCTTC. Amino acids: CASSLTGTGGNYGYTF.